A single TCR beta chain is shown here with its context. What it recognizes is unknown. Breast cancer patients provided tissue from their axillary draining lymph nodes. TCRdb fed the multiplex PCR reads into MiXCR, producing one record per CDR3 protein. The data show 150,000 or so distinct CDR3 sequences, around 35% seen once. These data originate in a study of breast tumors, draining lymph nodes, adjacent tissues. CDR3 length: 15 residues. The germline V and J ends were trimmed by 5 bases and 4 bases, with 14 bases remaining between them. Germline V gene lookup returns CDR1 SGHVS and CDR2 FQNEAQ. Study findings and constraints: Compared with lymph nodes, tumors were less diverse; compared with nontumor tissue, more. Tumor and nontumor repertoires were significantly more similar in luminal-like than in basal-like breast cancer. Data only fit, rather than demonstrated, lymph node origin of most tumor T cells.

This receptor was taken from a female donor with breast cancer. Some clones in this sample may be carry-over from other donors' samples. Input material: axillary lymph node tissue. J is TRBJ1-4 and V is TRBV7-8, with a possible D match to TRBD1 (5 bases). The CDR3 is CASSAGTGGNEKLFF. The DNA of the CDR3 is TGTGCCAGCAGCGCCGGGACGGGCGGTAATGAAAAACTGTTTTTT.